This paragraph covers one T cell receptor (beta chain) sequence. The antigen is not known. The sample is drawn from a study of OX40 agonist ivuxolimab in advanced cancers. Produced via immunoSEQ multiplex PCR; TCRdb's table is partial and in-frame only. The repertoire consists of roughly 75,000 clones, with around 83% occurring once and the leading ten covering approximately 6.5%. Regarding the study as a whole: There was clonal expansion of CD4+ and CD8+ blood T cells by week 6 at 0.1 to 3.0 mg/kg.

The sequenced sample was CD4+ or CD8+ T cells sorted from blood, obtained in a trial of the OX40 agonist ivuxolimab. This receptor was taken from an adult with an advanced solid tumor such as melanoma, head and neck, liver or kidney cancer.

The CDR3 coding sequence is TGTGCCAGTAGTATTTCCCACTTAACAGGGGGCTACGAGCAGTACTTC. Its protein product is CASSISHLTGGYEQYF. This chain connects TRBV19 to TRBJ2-7, with 8 bases lining up with TRBD1. The CDR3 consists of 16 residues. The germline CDR1 and CDR2 sequences are LNHDA and SQIVND (reference sequence). J gave up 3 bases and V 3 bases, and 10 bases lay outside the gene matches.